This is a list of T cell receptor beta chains from one sample in a study of blood T cell repertoires in COVID-19. Using immunoSEQ multiplex PCR, the repertoire was profiled, and TCRdb retains in-frame clones only, with some absent. In the table there are roughly 68,000 clones, 75% to 90% of which are singletons. Input material: peripheral blood. All receptors come from a woman of 80 years or more with active COVID-19. The CDR3 runs from the conserved cysteine through the conserved F or W. D genes are given only for firm matches. Clone size appears in some rows only: once, few, many, or a class for an expanded clone.

V,D,J,size,DNA,CDR3
TRBV10-3,TRBD1,TRBJ2-1,-,TGTGCCATCAGCCGAAACAGGGGTAGCGACAATGAGCAGTTCTTC,CAISRNRGSDNEQFF
TRBV7-6,-,TRBJ2-1,-,TGTGCCAGCAGCTTAGGGCAATACAATGAGCAGTTCTTC,CASSLGQYNEQFF
TRBV5-1,TRBD2,TRBJ2-5,-,TGCGCCAGCAGCGTTTCAGGACTAGCGGGAGGACAAGAGACCCAGTACTTC,CASSVSGLAGGQETQYF
TRBV6-5,TRBD1,TRBJ2-2,-,TGTGCCAGCACCAGGACAGGGGGCACCGGGGAGCTGTTTTTT,CASTRTGGTGELFF
TRBV10-3,TRBD1,TRBJ1-1,-,TGTGCCATCAGCACTGCAGAACGGACAGGGAGAAGTGAAGCTTTCTTT,CAISTAERTGRSEAFF
TRBV7-9,-,TRBJ2-5,-,TGTGCCAGCAGCTTGCTAGTGAGGAGTGCGGAGACCCAGTACTTC,CASSLLVRSAETQYF
TRBV6-2/TRBV6-3,TRBD1,TRBJ1-6,-,TGTGCCAGCAGTTACCAACCGGACAGGGGGAGACAAAGGAATTCACCCCTCCACTTT,CASSYQPDRGRQRNSPLHF
TRBV7-2,-,TRBJ1-2,-,TGTGCCAGCAGCTTAGTACAGGGTCATGGCTACACCTTC,CASSLVQGHGYTF
TRBV27,TRBD1,TRBJ2-7,-,TGTGCCAGCAGTTTAGGGGGACAGGCCGTATACGAGCAGTACTTC,CASSLGGQAVYEQYF
TRBV19,TRBD1,TRBJ1-3,few,TGTGCCGTTTCACAGGGGGCGTCTGGAAACACCATATATTTT,CAVSQGASGNTIYF
TRBV29-1,-,TRBJ2-1,once,TGCAGCGTTGATGGGCAGAATCTCCTAGCGAGCAATGAGCAGTTCTTC,CSVDGQNLLASNEQFF
TRBV2,TRBD2,TRBJ2-5,-,TGTGCCAGCAGTGGGACTACTAGCGGGAGACGAGAGACCCAGTACTTC,CASSGTTSGRRETQYF
TRBV2,TRBD1,TRBJ2-1,-,TGTGCCAGCATAATTGGACAGGGCTACAATGAGCAGTTCTTC,CASIIGQGYNEQFF
TRBV6-2/TRBV6-3,TRBD1,TRBJ1-2,-,TGTGCCAGCAGTTTAACAGGGGGCCTCGCCTACACCTTC,CASSLTGGLAYTF
TRBV18,TRBD1,TRBJ2-1,-,TGTGCCAGCTCACCTAACCACAGGGGGCTAAATGAGCAGTTCTTC,CASSPNHRGLNEQFF
TRBV21-1,-,TRBJ2-3,-,TGTGCCAGCAGCAAAGGCTTGAGAGGGAGCACAGATACGCAGTATTTT,CASSKGLRGSTDTQYF
TRBV7-3,-,TRBJ2-3,-,TGTGCCAGCAGCTTATTGCAGGGAGATACGCAGTATTTT,CASSLLQGDTQYF
TRBV4-1,TRBD1,TRBJ2-3,-,TGCGCCAGCAGCCAAGCTGTAGGGACAGGGCCCCAAGGTACGCAGTATTTT,CASSQAVGTGPQGTQYF
TRBV4-1,TRBD1,TRBJ2-2,-,TGCGCCAGCAGCCAAGAGGACAGGGGGAGTACCGGGGAGCTGTTTTTT,CASSQEDRGSTGELFF
TRBV7-9,-,TRBJ1-3,-,TGTGCCAGCAGCTTAACAGGTTCTGGAAACACCATATATTTT,CASSLTGSGNTIYF
TRBV6-4,-,TRBJ1-1,-,TGTGCCAGCAGTGTAGACAGAAACACTGAAGCTTTCTTT,CASSVDRNTEAFF
TRBV7-2,-,TRBJ1-2,-,TGTGCCAGCAGCTTAGACGGTTTTGATGGCTACACCTTC,CASSLDGFDGYTF
TRBV28,-,TRBJ1-2,-,TGTGCCAGCGCCGGGTCGTATGGCTACACCTTC,CASAGSYGYTF
TRBV15,TRBD1,TRBJ2-7,-,TGTGCCACCAGCAGGTGGACAGGGGCACCCTACGAGCAGTACTTC,CATSRWTGAPYEQYF
TRBV7-7,-,TRBJ2-5,-,TGTGCTAGCAGCTTAGGACACGAATACCAAGAGACCCAGTACTTC,CASSLGHEYQETQYF
TRBV7-2,TRBD2,TRBJ2-1,-,TGTGCCAGCAGCTTAGATCTAGCGGGAAGGCAGTTCTTC,CASSLDLAGRQFF
TRBV6-5,TRBD2,TRBJ2-5,-,TGTGCCACCCGGACTAGCGGGACAGCCCAGTACTTC,CATRTSGTAQYF
TRBV4-1,-,TRBJ1-2,few,TGCGCCAGCAGCCAAGATAGGCGGGATGGCTACACCTTC,CASSQDRRDGYTF
TRBV28,-,TRBJ2-1,-,TGTGCCAGCAGTTTGGTACTAGCCTCCTACAATGAGCAGTTCTTC,CASSLVLASYNEQFF